One and the same sample provided the 25 T cell receptor beta chains below, sequenced in a study of human T cells and chemical hapten exposure. Time point of the sample: pre-sensitization, week 0. This sample's treatment: therapeutic diphenylcyclopropenone sensitization with weekly scalp DPC. TCRdb re-called the RACE reads with MiXCR, one entry per CDR3 protein. The sample shows 200,000 to 300,000 distinct CDR3 sequences, 7.5% to 9% of them seen only once. The sample consisted of whole blood, taken in connection with sensitization to the hapten diphenylcyclopropenone (DPC). These TCRs come from a woman aged 40-49 years with alopecia areata. Some clones in this sample may be carry-over from other donors' samples.

This clonotype was recorded a few times. The rearrangement joins TRBV6-5 to TRBJ2-1; D is unresolved. Germline assignment: CDR1 MNHEY and CDR2 SVGAGI. This CDR3 comprises 14 residues. Trimming pared 1 base from V and 10 bases from J, leaving 14 bases between. The CDR3 DNA reads TGTGCCAGCAGTTACTTATCGGCGTTTGACGAGCAGTTCTTC. This codes for CASSYLSAFDEQFF.

The rearrangement joins TRBV5-1 to TRBJ2-5; D unclear. The CDR3 sequence is 14 residues long. Between the trimmed V and J ends, which lost 0 bases and 2 bases, there was a span of 8 bases. Germline V lookup: CDR1 SGHRS, CDR2 YFSETQ. The CDR3 bases are TGCGCCAGCAGCTTGGCACGGCGACAAGAGACCCAGTACTTC. Translated, it gives CASSLARRQETQYF.

The DNA of the CDR3 is TGCAGTGCTCCGACTAGCGGGGGTTACGAGCAGTACTTC. Its translation: CSAPTSGGYEQYF. The chain is built from TRBV20-1 and TRBJ2-7; 12 bases are shared with TRBD2. Trimming took 5 bases from V and 4 from J; bases not matched to a gene: 3. There are 13 residues in the CDR3. Looked up from germline, CDR1 is DFQATT and CDR2 is SNEGSKA (reference sequence).

The chain couples TRBV7-2 to TRBJ2-5; weak D call: TRBD2 (5 bases). Trimming left V 5 bases short and J 4 bases short, with 20 bases between. This CDR3 comprises 16 residues. Looked up from germline, CDR1 is SGHTA and CDR2 is FQGNSA. The CDR3 coding sequence is TGTGCCAGCAGCGTAGGGAGCCCGGGGTCGGGAGAGACCCAGTACTTC. Translated, it gives CASSVGSPGSGETQYF.

This clonotype has more than one count but fewer than ten. The rearrangement uses TRBV27 and TRBJ2-7, with 9 positions matching TRBD1. Germline V lookup: CDR1 MNHEY, CDR2 SMNVEV (reference sequence). V lost 5 bases to trimming and J lost 3 bases; unmatched junction nucleotides: 11. There are 16 residues in the CDR3. The CDR3 region has the DNA TGTGCCAGCAGTATAAACCACGGGACAGGGTACTACGAGCAGTACTTC. Residues: CASSINHGTGYYEQYF.

This chain uses TRBV6-1 with TRBJ2-5; D might be TRBD1 (5 bases). CDR3 length: 12 residues. The germline V gene has CDR1 MNHNS and CDR2 SASEGT. Trimming left V 5 bases short and J 7 bases short, with 11 bases between. The CDR3 loop reads CASSPGYGTQYF. The CDR3 DNA is TGTGCCAGCAGTCCAGGGTACGGGACCCAGTACTTC.

This clonotype occurred many times. The chain joins TRBV28 to TRBJ2-7; tentatively, D is TRBD1 or TRBD2 (5 bases each). V was shortened by 5 bases and J by 2 bases, with 13 bases between the two germline ends. The CDR3 has 14 amino acids. Germline CDR1 MDHEN, CDR2 SYDVKM. The CDR3 coding sequence is TGTGCCAGCAGTCCGCAGGGAGTAACCTACGAGCAGTACTTC. Residues: CASSPQGVTYEQYF.

The chain carries TRBV11-3 and TRBJ1-1; D gene unclear. The CDR3 runs to 13 residues. Trimming stripped 6 bases from V and 4 bases from J, with 12 bases between. Germline CDR1 is SGHNT and CDR2 is YENEEA. CDR3 DNA: TGTGCCAGCAGTAGGATGGGGTTCACTGAAGCTTTCTTT. This encodes CASSRMGFTEAFF.

This rearrangement joins TRBV7-8 to TRBJ2-1, with 9 bases identical to TRBD2. This CDR3 has 15 amino acids. Trimming cost V 5 bases and J 4 bases; bases outside gene matches: 6. Germline V gives CDR1 SGHVS, CDR2 FQNEAQ. This chain's CDR3 is CASSLPSGAYNEQFF. CDR3 DNA: TGTGCCAGCAGCCTTCCTAGCGGGGCATACAATGAGCAGTTCTTC.

J is TRBJ2-3 and V is TRBV20-1; D is possibly TRBD2 (6 bases). V lost 0 bases to trimming and J lost 5 bases, with 18 bases between them. The CDR3 covers 16 residues. Germline lookup yields CDR1 DFQATT and CDR2 SNEGSKA (reference sequence). CDR3 in amino acids: CSARDPREQGLDTQYF. The CDR3, as DNA: TGCAGTGCTAGAGATCCCCGGGAGCAAGGTCTAGATACGCAGTATTTT.

This rearrangement joins TRBV10-3 to TRBJ2-1; 7 bases map to TRBD2. This CDR3 contains 12 residues. Looked up from germline, CDR1 is ENHRY and CDR2 is SYGVKD. Trimming at V came to 3 bases and at J to 15 bases, leaving 8 bases not matched to a gene. The CDR3 DNA reads TGTGCCATCAGTGATGGCGGGAGAATCGTGTTCTTC. It specifies CAISDGGRIVFF.

This rearrangement joins TRBV6-6 to TRBJ2-3; a possible D gene is TRBD2 (5 bases). From germline, CDR1 is MNHNY and CDR2 SVGAGI (reference sequence). The CDR3 extends over 15 amino acids. V was clipped by 6 bases and J by 5 bases, with 18 bases between them. The CDR3 region is CASRPSGQGLDTQYF. CDR3 DNA: TGTGCCAGCAGGCCCAGCGGCCAAGGCTTAGATACGCAGTATTTT.

The V gene is TRBV29-1, the J gene TRBJ2-3, with 9 bases fitting TRBD2. The CDR3 totals 17 residues. Per germline, CDR1 SQVTM and CDR2 ANQGSEA. Unmatched junction bases numbered 12, after V lost 3 bases and J lost 2 bases. CDR3 bases: TGCAGCGTTGATGGTATAGCGGGAGCGTTCCACACAGATACGCAGTATTTT. This sequence encodes CSVDGIAGAFHTDTQYF.

This clonotype was seen a handful of times. This chain links TRBV18 with TRBJ1-5; maybe TRBD1 (5 bases). Looked up from germline, CDR1 is KGHSH and CDR2 is LQKENI. The CDR3 loop spans 13 amino acids. Between the trimmed V and J ends, which lost 6 bases and 5 bases, there was a span of 11 bases. CDR3 sequence (DNA): TGTGCCAGCTCCTCAGTAGGGGATCAGCCCCAGCATTTT. Translating gives CASSSVGDQPQHF.

This clonotype was seen repeatedly, ten times or more. This sequence joins TRBV7-6 and TRBJ2-5; possibly TRBD1 for D (6 bases). Trimming took 1 base from V and 4 from J, leaving 10 bases between them. The CDR3 has 14 residues. The germline gives CDR1 SGHVS, CDR2 FNYEAQ. The CDR3 sequence is CASSLGAGAETQYF. The CDR3, as DNA: TGTGCCAGCAGCTTAGGGGCAGGGGCAGAGACCCAGTACTTC.

This clonotype was detected ten times or more. J is TRBJ1-5 and V is TRBV20-1, with unresolved D. CDR3 length equals 14 residues. Per germline, CDR1 DFQATT and CDR2 SNEGSKA (reference sequence). Deletions cut 3 bases from V and 0 bases from J, with 9 bases between. CDR3 loop: CSAREGGSNQPQHF. The CDR3 coding sequence is TGCAGTGCTAGGGAGGGCGGTAGCAATCAGCCCCAGCATTTT.

This clonotype showed up just a few times. The chain joins TRBV4-3 to TRBJ2-1, with D possibly matching TRBD1 (6 bases). In germline, CDR1 is LGHNA, CDR2 YSLEER. The V gene lost 3 bases and the J gene lost 3 bases, with 21 bases spanning the gap. The CDR3 is made up of 18 amino acids. CDR3 coding DNA: TGCGCCAGCAGCCAGGAAGGGATGACAGGAATCCTCTACAATGAGCAGTTCTTC. This codes for CASSQEGMTGILYNEQFF.

This clonotype was counted many times. V is TRBV28 and J is TRBJ2-5; TRBD1 matches at 9 bases. Trimming cost V 6 bases and J 6 bases; bases outside gene matches: 5. This CDR3 is 13 amino acids long. Germline V gene data show CDR1 as MDHEN and CDR2 as SYDVKM. The CDR3: CASSQQGAKTQYF. The DNA of the CDR3 is TGTGCCAGCAGCCAACAGGGGGCAAAGACCCAGTACTTC.

This chain links TRBV6-4 with TRBJ2-1, with 7 bases matching TRBD1. Germline-derived CDR1 and CDR2 are MRHNA and SNTAGT. The trim removed 3 bases at V and 10 bases at J, leaving 18 bases unmatched. CDR3 length: 17 residues. CDR3 residues: CASSDTHTGAPTREQFF. The CDR3 DNA follows: TGTGCCAGCAGTGATACTCATACAGGGGCCCCAACTCGCGAGCAGTTCTTC.

This clonotype has ten or more counts. The chain recombines TRBV29-1 with TRBJ2-3, with TRBD2 as a possible D gene (6 bases). V lost 5 bases, J lost 3 bases, and 12 bases lay in between. The CDR3 is 13 amino acids. CDR1 and CDR2 from the germline V gene are SQVTM and ANQGSEA. This chain's CDR3 is CSVSGGRTDTQYF. The CDR3 region has the DNA TGCAGCGTTTCCGGGGGTAGAACAGATACGCAGTATTTT.

This clonotype was picked up a small number of times. This sequence joins TRBV5-1 and TRBJ2-3, with TRBD2 as a possible D gene (5 bases). CDR1 is SGHRS and CDR2 is YFSETQ in the germline V gene. The CDR3 totals 14 residues. Trimming left V 0 bases short and J 4 bases short, with 9 bases between. CDR3 sequence reads: CASSLVGSADTQYF. The CDR3 nucleotides read TGCGCCAGCAGCTTGGTGGGTAGCGCAGATACGCAGTATTTT.

This chain connects TRBV5-5 to TRBJ2-7; D is unclear. Per germline, CDR1 SGHKS and CDR2 YYEKEE (reference sequence). This CDR3 contains 15 residues. V was cut by 0 bases and J by 3 bases, with 13 bases left in between. The CDR3 region has the DNA TGTGCCAGCAGCTTGGACGCGGAGTACTACTACGAGCAGTACTTC. Translating it yields CASSLDAEYYYEQYF.

A few counts support this clonotype. The chain employs TRBV29-1 and TRBJ1-5, with D possibly TRBD1 on 6 matching bases. Germline values: CDR1 SQVTM, CDR2 ANQGSEA. The CDR3 contains 12 residues. V was pared by 4 bases and J by 5 bases, with 9 bases between. The CDR3 DNA is TGCAGCGTTGGGGACACCCATCAGCCCCAGCATTTT. As protein: CSVGDTHQPQHF. Variable domain in full (rest from reference TRBV29-1 and TRBJ1-5): SAVISQKPSRDICQRGTSLTIQCQVDSQVTMMFWYRQQPGQSLTLIATANQGSEATYESGFVIDKFPISRPNLTFSTLTVSNMSPEDSSIYLCSVGDTHQPQHFGDGTRLSIL.

This clonotype showed up many times. The chain has TRBV7-9 and TRBJ2-4, with 7 bases fitting TRBD2. The junction had 13 bases not matched to a gene; V was cut back by 5 bases and J by 3 bases. Germline V gene sequence: CDR1 SEHNR, CDR2 FQNEAQ (reference sequence). The CDR3 is made up of 17 amino acids. Written as DNA, the CDR3 is TGTGCCAGCAGCGCCGGGACTAACCCGTTTGGCAAAAACATTCAGTACTTC. Protein sequence: CASSAGTNPFGKNIQYF.

This clonotype was seen a few times. V is TRBV5-8 and J is TRBJ1-4; 10 nucleotides match TRBD1. This CDR3 is built from 17 residues. Germline trimming cut 4 bases from V and 2 bases from J; bases unmatched to any gene: 8. Germline CDR1 SGHTS, CDR2 YDEGEE. The CDR3 is CASSLGQGGITNEKLFF. In DNA form, the CDR3 reads TGTGCCAGCAGCCTCGGACAGGGGGGTATCACTAATGAAAAACTGTTTTTT. Drawing the rest from reference TRBV5-8 and TRBJ1-4, the complete variable domain is EAGVTQSPTHLIKTRGQQATLRCSPISGHTSVYWYQQALGLGLQFLLWYDEGEERNRGNFPPRFSGRQFPNYSSELNVNALELEDSALYLCASSLGQGGITNEKLFFGSGTQLSVL.